These T cell receptor beta chains were read from a single sample in a study of cytomegalovirus exposure and HLA in healthy donors. TCRdb keeps only in-frame clones here, not all; method: immunoSEQ multiplex PCR. The sample gives roughly 120,000 clones, roughly 79% of which show up once; approximately 7.7% is in the top ten. The sequencing input was PBMCs. The receptor source for this set is a woman between 45 and 65 years old in good health and CMV-seropositive. Each CDR3 is given with its conserved first and last residue. A D gene is named only where the DNA matches it firmly. Rows give clone size only sometimes, using once, few, many, or a class for an expanded clone.

CDR3 protein: CASSPDLAGGGGELFF; CDR3 DNA: TGTGCCAGCAGCCCGGACCTAGCGGGAGGCGGCGGGGAGCTGTTTTTT; CDR3 length: 16; D gene: TRBD2; clone size: few; J gene: TRBJ2-2; V gene: TRBV7-2
CDR3 protein: CASRAGTSETYEQYF; CDR3 DNA: TGTGCCAGCAGGGCCGGGACTAGCGAAACCTACGAGCAGTACTTC; CDR3 length: 15; D gene: TRBD2; clone size: .; J gene: TRBJ2-7; V gene: TRBV2
CDR3 protein: CASSTGGQETQYF; CDR3 DNA: TGTGCCAGCAGCACAGGGGGTCAAGAGACCCAGTACTTC; CDR3 length: 13; D gene: TRBD1; clone size: .; J gene: TRBJ2-5; V gene: TRBV27
CDR3 protein: CASSSRDRGIRKTQYF; CDR3 DNA: TGTGCCAGCAGTTCTCGGGACAGGGGGATTCGGAAGACCCAGTACTTC; CDR3 length: 16; D gene: TRBD1; clone size: .; J gene: TRBJ2-5; V gene: TRBV6-6
CDR3 protein: CVRSRLAGYNEQFF; CDR3 DNA: TGTGTCAGAAGCCGACTAGCGGGGTACAATGAGCAGTTCTTC; CDR3 length: 14; D gene: .; clone size: .; J gene: TRBJ2-1; V gene: TRBV7-5
CDR3 protein: CSAGGDTEAFF; CDR3 DNA: TGCAGCGCGGGAGGGGACACTGAAGCTTTCTTT; CDR3 length: 11; D gene: .; clone size: .; J gene: TRBJ1-1; V gene: TRBV29-1
CDR3 protein: CASSLEVGVTYEQYF; CDR3 DNA: TGCGCCAGCAGCTTGGAGGTTGGAGTGACCTACGAGCAGTACTTC; CDR3 length: 15; D gene: .; clone size: .; J gene: TRBJ2-7; V gene: TRBV5-1
CDR3 protein: CASMGTNTQYF; CDR3 DNA: TGTGCCAGCATGGGGACAAATACGCAGTATTTT; CDR3 length: 11; D gene: .; clone size: .; J gene: TRBJ2-3; V gene: TRBV6-1
CDR3 protein: CASSPAGGNTGELFF; CDR3 DNA: TGTGCCAGCAGCCCAGCGGGAGGGAACACCGGGGAGCTGTTTTTT; CDR3 length: 15; D gene: TRBD2; clone size: once; J gene: TRBJ2-2; V gene: TRBV7-6
CDR3 protein: CASSQDRVGANVLTF; CDR3 DNA: TGTGCCAGCAGCCAGGACAGGGTTGGGGCCAACGTCCTGACTTTC; CDR3 length: 15; D gene: TRBD1; clone size: .; J gene: TRBJ2-6; V gene: TRBV11-2
CDR3 protein: CASSFGLANEQYF; CDR3 DNA: TGTGCCAGCAGCTTTGGGCTAGCAAACGAGCAGTACTTC; CDR3 length: 13; D gene: .; clone size: .; J gene: TRBJ2-7; V gene: TRBV7-8
CDR3 protein: CASRWTGGTGELFF; CDR3 DNA: TGTGCCAGCAGATGGACAGGGGGCACCGGGGAGCTGTTTTTT; CDR3 length: 14; D gene: TRBD1; clone size: .; J gene: TRBJ2-2; V gene: TRBV6-5
CDR3 protein: CASRTLAGVYNEQFF; CDR3 DNA: TGTGCCAGTAGGACACTAGCGGGAGTGTACAATGAGCAGTTCTTC; CDR3 length: 15; D gene: TRBD2; clone size: .; J gene: TRBJ2-1; V gene: TRBV19
CDR3 protein: CASSQVGAGRETQYF; CDR3 DNA: TGTGCCAGCAGCCAAGTGGGTGCGGGAAGAGAGACCCAGTACTTC; CDR3 length: 15; D gene: .; clone size: .; J gene: TRBJ2-5; V gene: TRBV14
CDR3 protein: CASTNGGPQTQYF; CDR3 DNA: TGTGCCAGCACAAACGGGGGGCCCCAGACCCAGTACTTC; CDR3 length: 13; D gene: .; clone size: .; J gene: TRBJ2-5; V gene: TRBV5-4
CDR3 protein: CASSLALPGNEQFF; CDR3 DNA: TGTGCCAGTAGCCTCGCACTCCCAGGGAATGAGCAGTTCTTC; CDR3 length: 14; D gene: .; clone size: .; J gene: TRBJ2-1; V gene: TRBV19
CDR3 protein: CASSQDRIYEQYF; CDR3 DNA: TGTGCCAGCAGCCAAGACAGGATCTACGAGCAGTACTTC; CDR3 length: 13; D gene: .; clone size: .; J gene: TRBJ2-7; V gene: TRBV4-2
CDR3 protein: CARRSGQNTGELFF; CDR3 DNA: TGTGCCAGACGCTCGGGACAAAACACCGGGGAGCTGTTTTTT; CDR3 length: 14; D gene: .; clone size: .; J gene: TRBJ2-2; V gene: TRBV21-1
CDR3 protein: CASSQDLTSGNRGYNEQFF; CDR3 DNA: TGCGCCAGCAGCCAAGATCTGACTAGCGGGAACAGAGGCTACAATGAGCAGTTCTTC; CDR3 length: 19; D gene: TRBD2; clone size: .; J gene: TRBJ2-1; V gene: TRBV4-1
CDR3 protein: CASLSGTVQYF; CDR3 DNA: TGTGCCAGCCTATCCGGGACAGTGCAGTACTTC; CDR3 length: 11; D gene: TRBD1; clone size: .; J gene: TRBJ2-7; V gene: TRBV6-5
CDR3 protein: CASSSGGPNEKLFF; CDR3 DNA: TGTGCCAGCAGTTCAGGGGGTCCCAATGAAAAACTGTTTTTT; CDR3 length: 14; D gene: TRBD1; clone size: .; J gene: TRBJ1-4; V gene: TRBV5-6
CDR3 protein: CSSSLGGQLGSYEQYF; CDR3 DNA: TGTTCCAGCAGCTTAGGCGGGCAGCTCGGATCCTACGAGCAGTACTTC; CDR3 length: 16; D gene: .; clone size: .; J gene: TRBJ2-7; V gene: TRBV7-9
CDR3 protein: CASSDRVNYGYTF; CDR3 DNA: TGTGCCAGCAGCGACAGAGTTAACTATGGCTACACCTTC; CDR3 length: 13; D gene: .; clone size: few; J gene: TRBJ1-2; V gene: TRBV7-2
CDR3 protein: CASSLGTANTEAFF; CDR3 DNA: TGTGCCAGCAGCTTAGGGACAGCGAACACTGAAGCTTTCTTT; CDR3 length: 14; D gene: .; clone size: .; J gene: TRBJ1-1; V gene: TRBV7-9
CDR3 protein: CASSPWARHEKLFF; CDR3 DNA: TGTGCCAGCAGCCCCTGGGCACGTCACGAAAAACTGTTTTTT; CDR3 length: 14; D gene: .; clone size: .; J gene: TRBJ1-4; V gene: TRBV9
CDR3 protein: CATSPSQGYHEQYF; CDR3 DNA: TGTGCCACCTCCCCGTCACAGGGATATCACGAGCAGTACTTC; CDR3 length: 14; D gene: .; clone size: .; J gene: TRBJ2-7; V gene: TRBV2
CDR3 protein: CATSRDKGGSYQPQHF; CDR3 DNA: TGTGCCACCAGCAGAGATAAGGGAGGGAGTTATCAGCCCCAGCATTTT; CDR3 length: 16; D gene: .; clone size: .; J gene: TRBJ1-5; V gene: TRBV15
CDR3 protein: CASSLDPGNGANVLTF; CDR3 DNA: TGTGCCAGCAGCTTAGATCCGGGGAATGGGGCCAACGTCCTGACTTTC; CDR3 length: 16; D gene: .; clone size: .; J gene: TRBJ2-6; V gene: TRBV7-6
CDR3 protein: CASSHGLAGVEADTQYF; CDR3 DNA: TGTGCCAGCTCTCACGGACTAGCGGGGGTGGAGGCAGATACGCAGTATTTT; CDR3 length: 17; D gene: TRBD2; clone size: .; J gene: TRBJ2-3; V gene: TRBV18
CDR3 protein: CASSLTPMTRQETQYF; CDR3 DNA: TGCGCCAGCAGCTTGACTCCTATGACTAGACAAGAGACCCAGTACTTC; CDR3 length: 16; D gene: .; clone size: once; J gene: TRBJ2-5; V gene: TRBV5-1
CDR3 protein: CASSSGITYNEQFF; CDR3 DNA: TGTGCCAGCAGCTCGGGGATTACTTACAATGAGCAGTTCTTC; CDR3 length: 14; D gene: .; clone size: .; J gene: TRBJ2-1; V gene: TRBV7-3
CDR3 protein: CASSPRVGHEQYF; CDR3 DNA: TGTGCCAGCTCACCAAGAGTGGGCCACGAGCAGTACTTC; CDR3 length: 13; D gene: .; clone size: .; J gene: TRBJ2-7; V gene: TRBV18
CDR3 protein: CASRNRGEAFF; CDR3 DNA: TGTGCCAGCAGGAACAGGGGTGAAGCTTTCTTT; CDR3 length: 11; D gene: TRBD1; clone size: .; J gene: TRBJ1-1; V gene: TRBV6-6
CDR3 protein: CASSLGHPGGETQYF; CDR3 DNA: TGTGCCAGCAGCTTAGGTCATCCAGGAGGGGAGACCCAGTACTTC; CDR3 length: 15; D gene: .; clone size: .; J gene: TRBJ2-5; V gene: TRBV11-2
CDR3 protein: CASRQGGSGANVLTF; CDR3 DNA: TGTGCCAGCAGGCAGGGGGGCTCTGGGGCCAACGTCCTGACTTTC; CDR3 length: 15; D gene: .; clone size: few; J gene: TRBJ2-6; V gene: TRBV2
CDR3 protein: CASSVRGENTEAFF; CDR3 DNA: TGTGCCAGTAGTGTCCGGGGAGAGAACACTGAAGCTTTCTTT; CDR3 length: 14; D gene: .; clone size: few; J gene: TRBJ1-1; V gene: TRBV19
CDR3 protein: CATSRSGWGVVGNQPQHF; CDR3 DNA: TGTGCCACCAGCAGATCAGGGTGGGGGGTAGTGGGCAATCAGCCCCAGCATTTT; CDR3 length: 18; D gene: .; clone size: .; J gene: TRBJ1-5; V gene: TRBV15
CDR3 protein: CASSHPGQGSSYEQYF; CDR3 DNA: TGTGCCAGCAGCCATCCGGGACAGGGGTCATCCTACGAGCAGTACTTC; CDR3 length: 16; D gene: TRBD1; clone size: .; J gene: TRBJ2-7; V gene: TRBV14
CDR3 protein: CASSQSAGLTDTQYF; CDR3 DNA: TGTGCCAGCAGCCAGTCGGCGGGACTAACAGATACGCAGTATTTT; CDR3 length: 15; D gene: TRBD2; clone size: .; J gene: TRBJ2-3; V gene: TRBV11-3
CDR3 protein: CASRVSGGNTGELFF; CDR3 DNA: TGTGCCAGCAGGGTTAGCGGGGGGAACACCGGGGAGCTGTTTTTT; CDR3 length: 15; D gene: TRBD2; clone size: .; J gene: TRBJ2-2; V gene: TRBV7-2